Given below is one T cell receptor (beta chain) in context. The antigen it recognizes is unknown. At one end, the junction sequence differs from germline, possibly due to a read error. The data are from a study of blood T cell repertoires in COVID-19 (TCRdb year 2020). Context from the whole study: Collaborator samples came from the United States, Italy and Spain and covered acute and convalescent phases of COVID-19. The material from the prospective study consisted of cDNA or gDNA derived from T cells, B-cell-depleted T cells, or PBMCs. Deeply sampled blood TCRbeta repertoires from subjects exposed to, actively infected with, or recovered from COVID-19 were included in the dataset. The repertoires were released in a freely available public database meant as a resource for research on the immune response to SARS-CoV-2. Samples were obtained from the ongoing ImmuneRACE study (first 160 participants) and from 950 to 1,500 subjects provided by 6 global collaborators. Sample metadata almost always included a de-identified subject ID, COVID-19 status, age in years and sex. HLA class I and class II types, where available, came from metadata supplied by the sample provider rather than from assay-based typing.

Broad study findings and their caveats: The quantity of clinical and demographic metadata differed by source and by participant and was supplied without curation.

One collaborating source in Seattle enrolled patients while the patients were actively infected and followed the patients over time throughout the course of disease. The collaborating institutions used their own protocols to collect whole blood in K2EDTA tubes. For TCRbeta analysis, collaborator samples were shipped as frozen whole blood, as isolated PBMCs, or as DNA extracted from either sample type. TCRbeta CDR3 regions were amplified from genomic DNA by means of the immunoSEQ Assay, a bias-controlled multiplex PCR. As for the authors' bioinformatics: The number of nucleated cells in each sample was estimated from the amplification of reference gene primers within the assay. To quantify the absolute abundance of each unique TCRbeta CDR3 rearrangement, sequence reads were collapsed and filtered. For each sample, productive Simpson clonality was calculated as the square root of Simpson's diversity index over productive rearrangements. In its TCRdb copy, this immuneACCESS table keeps in-frame sequences only and misses some clones. Where compared with another copy, unresolved V genes explain less than half of these, and the others have no known cause. V, J and clone size are those of that table, while D and trimming were read from the DNA. For this sample there are fewer than 250,000 clones; 65% to 90% appear just once. The ten largest clones take up roughly 11% of the sample.

Taken from the germline V gene (reference sequence), the CDR1 and CDR2 loops are SSHAT and FNYEAQ. Including cysteine and phenylalanine, the CDR3 has 13 amino acids. Only CDR3 DNA remains: 39 bases, in frame from the first base. The chain is encoded by TRBV7-7 joined to TRBJ2-5; TRBD2 is a possible D gene, resting on 6 matching bases. The sequenced material came from peripheral blood. This TCR derives from a man aged 45-60 years with COVID-19, enrolled during active disease. The CDR3 in this case is CASSFGGQETQYF. The base sequence is TGTGCTAGCAGCTTTGGGGGGCAAGAGACCCAGTACTTC.